This T cell receptor (beta chain) came from a study of OX40 agonist ivuxolimab in advanced cancers. About the investigation overall: Ivuxolimab, which targeted the costimulatory receptor OX40 (CD134), was an agonistic, fully human IgG2 monoclonal antibody. Intravenous ivuxolimab was administered to patients every 2 weeks at six dose levels: 0.01, 0.1, 0.3, 1.5, 3 and 10 mg/kg. Of the 50 or so patients in dose escalation, about 20 had hepatocellular carcinoma, about 15 had melanoma, 9 had renal cell carcinoma and 9 had head and neck cancer. In the dose-escalation cohort, about four fifths of patients were male, and the mean age was 60 years with a range of roughly 23 to 79. Patients were allowed to have had prior anti-PD-1, anti-PD-L1 or anti-CTLA-4 therapy, and 40% to 45% of the dose-escalation patients had previously received checkpoint inhibitors. Three dose-escalation patients achieved partial responses, one with hepatocellular carcinoma and two with cutaneous melanoma. Peripheral TCRbeta sequencing was intended to test whether TCR sequence diversity was altered and clonal T-cell expansion was caused by ivuxolimab. The paper describes the monotherapy dose-escalation part (N = 52 patients) of the phase I trial of ivuxolimab.

The V and J ends are trimmed by 4 bases and 0 bases, leaving 6 bases between them. The CDR3 covers 12 residues, taking in both the cysteine and the phenylalanine. Only the CDR3 DNA stays, 36 bases, in frame from base 1. Sequences SQVTM (CDR1) and ANQGSEA (CDR2) are obtained from the germline V gene. To sequence the TCRbeta CDR3 region, genomic DNA was isolated from the sorted cells. The immunoSEQ Assay was used for sequencing of TCRbeta CDR3 regions. This immuneACCESS table, as held by TCRdb, lists in-frame sequences with V and J called but not all clones. Of the missing ones, under half trace to an unresolved V gene in checked studies; the others have no known cause. The sample table holds roughly 90,000 clones, of which around 88% were seen once. Approximately 1.5% of the sample is held by the ten biggest clonotypes. Patients with autoimmune disease history or receiving systemic immunosuppression were excluded from the trial. Peripheral blood for TCR sequencing was collected from all dose cohorts at baseline, on cycle 4 day 1, and on cycle 7 day 1. Samples were obtained from an open-label, multicenter, first-in-human phase I dose-escalation trial of ivuxolimab. Adults with locally advanced or metastatic head and neck squamous cell, hepatocellular, melanoma or renal cell carcinoma were enrolled in the trial. Before TCR sequencing, CD4+ T cells and CD8+ T cells were sorted from peripheral blood as separate populations.

Paper-wide results and their limitations: Which antigens the clonally expanded peripheral T cells were specific for was not determined. Low levels of normalized T-cell clonal expansion were also seen in some patients who did not respond. Partial responders in the 0.1-3.0 mg/kg groups had among the lowest normalized peripheral clonal expansion, especially among CD8+ T cells. On average, CD8+ T cells showed more expanded clones than CD4+ T cells after ivuxolimab. At doses from 0.1 to 3.0 mg/kg, clonal expansion was seen in both CD4+ and CD8+ blood T cells between baseline and week 6.

With respect to this clone: Its recognized antigen is unknown. No base qualities exist here, and no much larger clone lies one base off it.

Specimen: CD4+ or CD8+ T cells sorted from blood, collected in a trial of the OX40 agonist ivuxolimab. This clonotype originated in an adult with an advanced solid tumor such as melanoma, head and neck, liver or kidney cancer. The sequence links TRBV29-1 to TRBJ1-1; the D gene remains uncertain. The CDR3 in this case is CSVARLNTEAFF. The sequenced DNA is TGCAGCGTTGCCAGGTTGAACACTGAAGCTTTCTTT. With the portions outside the CDR3 filled from the reference TRBV29-1 and TRBJ1-1 genes, the complete variable region becomes SAVISQKPSRDICQRGTSLTIQCQVDSQVTMMFWYRQQPGQSLTLIATANQGSEATYESGFVIDKFPISRPNLTFSTLTVSNMSPEDSSIYLCSVARLNTEAFFGQGTRLTVV.